The present T cell receptor (beta chain) was sequenced within a study of blood T cell repertoires in COVID-19. V trimming: 2 bases; J trimming: 8 bases; junction bases outside the gene matches: 13. Looked up from germline, CDR1 is LNHDA and CDR2 is SQIVND (reference sequence). The CDR3 loop spans 17 amino acids. Among Cohort 3 donors, those recovered had two negative PCRs, clearance, or symptom resolution. Sequencing used immunoSEQ multiplex PCR; TCRdb keeps in-frame clones, though not all of them. The repertoire consists of around 300,000 clones, with roughly 90% occurring once and the leading ten covering about 1.7%.

The clonotype was recovered from a woman aged 40 to 50 who had recovered from COVID-19. What was sequenced was PBMCs or T cells enriched from blood (not recorded which). This chain connects TRBV19 to TRBJ1-2; 11 positions match TRBD1. DNA for the CDR3: TGTGCCAGTAGTATAAGGACAGGGGGCGCGTTACTAAGAGGCTACACCTTC. Amino acids: CASSIRTGGALLRGYTF.